The 13 T cell receptor beta chains reported below all come from one sample, sequenced in a study of regulatory T cells in long-lasting Graves disease. To make TCR beta libraries, researchers used iRepertoire HTBI primers and Arm-PCR of CDR3 regions. One entry per CDR3 protein results from TCRdb running MiXCR on the multiplex PCR reads. The sample consists of 400,000 to 450,000 distinct CDR3 sequences, around 20% of them appearing once. Time point denoted: persistent/refractory GD, antithyroid drugs over 5 years with positive TRAb. PBMC RNA served as the TCR library source. Sequences were derived from peripheral blood mononuclear cells (PBMCs), sampled when the disease was refractory, from a patient treated with antithyroid drugs. The receptors were gathered from a female donor with Graves disease.

The sample holds many counts of this clonotype. The chain recombines TRBV28 with TRBJ2-3, with a possible D match to TRBD2 (6 bases). CDR1 and CDR2 (germline): MDHEN, SYDVKM. Trimming took 0 bases from V and 2 from J, leaving 12 bases between them. The CDR3 covers 16 residues. DNA for the CDR3: TGTGCCAGCAGTTTATGGGGTAGCGGTCTCACAGATACGCAGTATTTT. Translating gives CASSLWGSGLTDTQYF. The full variable domain, with the rest looked up from reference TRBV28 and TRBJ2-3, is DVKVTQSSRYLVKRTGEKVFLECVQDMDHENMFWYRQDPGLGLRLIYFSYDVKMKEKGDIPEGYSVSREKKERFSLILESASTNQTSMYLCASSLWGSGLTDTQYFGPGTRLTVL.

V gene TRBV2 combines with J gene TRBJ2-4; TRBD2 agrees at 8 bases. The CDR3 is made up of 14 amino acids. Germline V gives CDR1 SNHLY, CDR2 FYNNEI. V lost 3 bases, J lost 4 bases, and 2 bases stayed unmatched. The CDR3 DNA is TGTGCCAGCAGTGATTCGGGGGGGAAAAACATTCAGTACTTC. Translated, it gives CASSDSGGKNIQYF.

This clonotype was found many times. This sequence joins TRBV11-3 and TRBJ1-5; D is possibly TRBD1 (5 bases). This CDR3 spans 18 amino acids. Germline V lookup: CDR1 SGHNT, CDR2 YENEEA. The V and J ends lost 5 bases and 0 bases respectively, with 20 bases between them. The DNA of the CDR3 is TGTGCCAGCAGCCGGGACTCGTTTTGTGTGCGTAGCAATCAGCCCCAGCATTTT. It specifies CASSRDSFCVRSNQPQHF. The full variable domain, in which reference TRBV11-3 and TRBJ1-5 provide the parts outside the CDR3, is EAGVVQSPRYKIIEKKQPVAFWCNPISGHNTLYWYLQNLGQGPELLIRYENEEAVDDSQLPKDRFSAERLKGVDSTLKIQPAELGDSAVYLCASSRDSFCVRSNQPQHFGDGTRLSIL.

The sample holds many counts of this clonotype. The genes are TRBV7-2 and TRBJ2-7; possibly TRBD2 for D (5 bases). The V gene lost 6 bases and the J gene lost 2 bases, with 11 bases spanning the gap. The germline CDR1 and CDR2 sequences are SGHTA and FQGNSA. The CDR3 runs to 13 residues. CDR3 DNA: TGTGCCAGCAGTCAGACCGGGACCTACGAGCAGTACTTC. Its protein is CASSQTGTYEQYF.

This clonotype was detected a few times. The chain carries TRBV5-5 and TRBJ2-5; maybe TRBD1 (6 bases). The CDR3 loop spans 14 amino acids. CDR1 is SGHKS and CDR2 is YYEKEE in the germline V gene (reference sequence). The V end was cut by 2 bases, the J end by 4 bases, with 12 bases between. The CDR3 coding sequence is TGTGCCAGCAGCTTTATGGGGGCTGGAGAGACCCAGTACTTC. Its translation: CASSFMGAGETQYF.

This clonotype was picked up many times. The chain recombines TRBV20-1 with TRBJ1-1; D may be TRBD1 (5 bases). Germline CDR1 reads DFQATT; CDR2 reads SNEGSKA (reference sequence). The ends were cut back, 6 bases at V and 1 base at J, with 12 bases in the middle. The CDR3 is 13 residues long. The CDR3 protein is CSATSQGNTEAFF. CDR3 nucleotide sequence: TGCAGTGCCACATCGCAGGGGAACACTGAAGCTTTCTTT.

At least ten counts were recorded for this clonotype. This chain uses TRBV6-5 with TRBJ2-1; 9 nucleotides match TRBD2. The CDR3 has 14 residues. Germline-derived CDR1 and CDR2 are MNHEY and SVGAGI. V lost 2 bases to trimming and J lost 8 bases; unmatched junction nucleotides: 4. The CDR3 loop reads CASSYASGTDEQFF. The CDR3 region has the DNA TGTGCCAGCAGTTACGCTAGCGGGACCGATGAGCAGTTCTTC.

The chain couples TRBV19 to TRBJ2-7; 9 bases match TRBD1. Losses at the gene ends were 3 bases for V and 1 base for J; bases not matched to a gene: 10. CDR1 is LNHDA, CDR2 SQIVND, per germline (reference sequence). The CDR3 has 17 residues. The DNA of the CDR3 is TGTGCCAGTAGTATCCTTTGGACAGGGGCGAATTCCTACGAGCAGTACTTC. Translating gives CASSILWTGANSYEQYF.

This clonotype was found many times. The chain couples TRBV7-2 to TRBJ2-5; tentatively, D is TRBD1 or TRBD2 (5 bases each). V lost 2 bases, J lost 4 bases, and 17 bases lay in between. The germline CDR1 and CDR2 sequences are SGHTA and FQGNSA. The CDR3 contains 16 residues. This CDR3 is CASSLRLGGGRETQYF. In nucleotides, the CDR3 is TGTGCCAGCAGCTTAAGACTCGGTGGGGGAAGAGAGACCCAGTACTTC.

This clonotype turned up a few times. The chain uses TRBV12-5 and TRBJ2-5, with 7 bases lining up with TRBD1. J gave up 5 bases and V 5 bases, and 8 bases lay outside the gene matches. Germline CDR1 is LGHNT and CDR2 is FRNRAP. The CDR3 contains 14 residues. CDR3 DNA sequence: TGTGCTAGTGGTCAGGGGGTTGGTCCGGAGACCCAGTACTTC. Protein sequence: CASGQGVGPETQYF.

V and J are TRBV25-1 and TRBJ1-2; D unresolved. The CDR3 extends over 15 amino acids. Trimming removed 4 bases from V and 3 bases from J, with 15 bases in between. Per the germline V gene, CDR1 is MGHDK and CDR2 is SYGVNS. The CDR3: CASSAPTGQDYGYTF. CDR3 DNA: TGTGCCAGCAGTGCCCCGACCGGGCAGGACTATGGCTACACCTTC.

The J gene is TRBJ2-5, the V gene TRBV7-9; TRBD1 or TRBD2 may be the D gene (5 bases each). Trimming shortened V by 5 bases and J by 5 bases, and 21 bases separated the two germline ends. The CDR3 spans 16 residues. Germline V gives CDR1 SEHNR, CDR2 FQNEAQ (reference sequence). Here the CDR3 DNA reads TGTGCCAGCAGCGCCAGAGGGGCCCCGTTACCGGAGACCCAGTACTTC. This gives the protein CASSARGAPLPETQYF.

This chain connects TRBV18 to TRBJ1-5; D gene unclear. Trimming cost V 1 base and J 7 bases, with 11 bases left between them. Germline V gene lookup returns CDR1 KGHSH and CDR2 LQKENI. The CDR3 contains 14 residues. CDR3 sequence reads: CASSPQGSGQPQHF. The CDR3 DNA is TGTGCCAGCTCACCACAGGGTTCGGGCCAGCCCCAGCATTTT.